Listed here are 21 T cell receptor beta chains from one sample, sequenced in a study of CD8+ T cells in alopecia areata. cDNA reverse transcribed from extracted RNA served as the sequencing template. Profiled with immunoSEQ multiplex PCR; TCRdb holds only in-frame clones, not every one. The data show around 100,000 clones, with 65% to 90% seen just once and 11% held by the top ten. The treatment here: oral pan-JAK inhibitor, 5-10 mg twice daily. Specimen: CD8+ T cells sorted from blood, collected at approximately week 30, from a patient treated with tofacitinib. The source of these receptors is a human donor with alopecia areata.

As concerns this clone: This same CDR3 is encoded by further DNA sequences in the sample. The chain links TRBV9 to TRBJ2-1, with 8 bases aligning to TRBD1. Germline values: CDR1 SGDLS, CDR2 YYNGEE. With V trimmed by 0 bases and J by 9 bases, 17 bases remained unmatched. This CDR3 region has 18 residues. CDR3 nucleotides: TGTGCCAGCAGCGTAGCCCCTCGGGCCCGGGACAGGACTATTGAGCAGTTCTTC. Protein sequence: CASSVAPRARDRTIEQFF.

This clone is a singleton in its sample. J is TRBJ2-2 and V is TRBV5-6, with D possibly called TRBD1 or TRBD2 (5 bases each). CDR3 size: 14 residues. The V and J ends lost 3 bases and 2 bases respectively, with 8 bases between them. Germline V lookup: CDR1 SGHDT, CDR2 YYEEEE. CDR3 nucleotides: TGTGCCAGCAGCTCCGGGACCAACACCGGGGAGCTGTTTTTT. Translating it yields CASSSGTNTGELFF.

The chain carries TRBV6-5 and TRBJ2-2, with a possible D match to TRBD2 (5 bases). V was pared by 11 bases and J by 6 bases, with 16 bases between. Germline lookup yields CDR1 MNHEY and CDR2 SVGAGI. There are 13 residues in the CDR3. The CDR3 sequence is CAADLRAAGELFF. In DNA form, the CDR3 reads TGTGCCGCAGACCTTCGAGCGGCCGGGGAGCTGTTTTTT.

This chain connects TRBV29-1 to TRBJ2-5; D gene unclear. The J call could be wrong; TRBJ2-7 is a better fit for the DNA end. CDR1 is SQVTM and CDR2 is ANQGSEA in the germline V gene. The CDR3 length is 11 residues. CDR3 region: CSAESSYEQYF. The CDR3 DNA is TGCAGTGCAGAGAGCTCCTACGAGCAGTACTTC.

This rearrangement joins TRBV2 to TRBJ2-7; D not certain. The germline V and J ends were trimmed by 8 bases and 0 bases, with 17 bases remaining between them. CDR1 is SNHLY and CDR2 is FYNNEI in the germline V gene. This CDR3 is built from 15 residues. The CDR3 sequence is CASRGDGAASYEQYF. As DNA, the CDR3 is TGTGCCAGCCGAGGAGACGGTGCCGCCTCCTACGAGCAGTACTTC.

The J gene is TRBJ2-1, the V gene TRBV5-4; TRBD2 matches 7 bases. J lost 5 bases, V lost 4 bases, and 9 bases had no gene match. Germline CDR1 is SGHNT and CDR2 is YYREEE (reference sequence). CDR3 size: 15 residues. The CDR3 reads CASSEEGAGHNEQFF. CDR3 bases: TGTGCCAGCAGCGAGGAGGGAGCGGGGCACAATGAGCAGTTCTTC.

V and J are TRBV11-2 and TRBJ1-2; D perhaps matches TRBD1 (5 bases). CDR1 and CDR2 from the germline V gene are SGHAT and FQNNGV. The CDR3 totals 16 residues. V was clipped by 5 bases and J by 5 bases, with 21 bases between them. Here the CDR3 reads CASSMFDSGLKYGYTF. CDR3 in DNA: TGTGCCAGCAGCATGTTTGATTCGGGACTAAAATATGGCTACACCTTC.

This clone was seen a few times. The chain joins TRBV7-9 to TRBJ2-3; TRBD1 aligns across 8 bases. CDR1 and CDR2 from the germline V gene are SEHNR and FQNEAQ (reference sequence). CDR3 length equals 19 residues. V was clipped by 2 bases and J by 4 bases; unmatched bases: 17. CDR3 region: CASSLPPLGQGQLADTQYF. CDR3 DNA: TGTGCCAGCAGCTTACCTCCCCTAGGACAGGGCCAGTTGGCAGATACGCAGTATTTT.

The CDR3 is CASSSPGQGIYEQYF. Written as DNA, the CDR3 is TGTGCCAGCAGCAGCCCGGGACAGGGGATATACGAGCAGTACTTC. The chain employs TRBV6-5 and TRBJ2-7, with 10 bases identical to TRBD1. Germline CDR1 reads MNHEY; CDR2 reads SVGAGI. Trimming removed 6 bases from V and 4 bases from J; junction bases left unmatched: 9. The CDR3 runs to 15 residues.

CDR3 bases: TGTGCCTGGAGTGTTTCTTGGGCCTACGAGCAGTACTTC. Translated: CAWSVSWAYEQYF. This chain joins TRBV30 and TRBJ2-7, with D unresolved. This CDR3 region has 13 residues. Between the trimmed V and J ends, which lost 0 bases and 2 bases, there was a span of 8 bases. Germline V CDR1 and CDR2: GTSNPN, SVGIG (reference sequence).

The chain uses TRBV9 and TRBJ2-1; D is unclear. V was clipped by 1 base and J by 7 bases, with 15 bases between them. This CDR3 is 15 amino acids long. CDR1 and CDR2 from the germline V gene are SGDLS and YYNGEE. The CDR3 DNA sequence: TGTGCCAGCAGCGTAAATCATGCTTCAGAGAATGAGCAGTTCTTC. It codes for CASSVNHASENEQFF.

The chain carries TRBV29-1 and TRBJ2-1; maybe TRBD1 (6 bases). There are 14 residues in the CDR3. The V gene's germline CDR1 is SQVTM and CDR2 ANQGSEA. Trimming cost V 4 bases and J 6 bases, with 16 bases left between them. The CDR3 DNA follows: TGCAGCGTTGTCCCGACAGGTAGTACCAATGAGCAGTTCTTC. Its protein product is CSVVPTGSTNEQFF.

V usage is TRBV5-1 and J usage is TRBJ2-7, with 9 positions matching TRBD1. With V trimmed by 3 bases and J by 2 bases, 3 bases remained unmatched. Looked up from germline, CDR1 is SGHRS and CDR2 is YFSETQ. The CDR3 length is 14 residues. This CDR3 reads CASSSWDRAYEQYF. DNA of the CDR3: TGCGCCAGCAGCTCCTGGGACAGGGCCTACGAGCAGTACTTC.

The V and J genes are TRBV7-9 and TRBJ2-3; no firm D call. The CDR3 spans 15 residues. V lost 6 bases and J lost 1, with 14 bases in between. CDR1 and CDR2 (germline): SEHNR, FQNEAQ (reference sequence). In DNA form, the CDR3 reads TGTGCCAGCAGACAATTCCCCAGTGGCACAGATACGCAGTATTTT. As protein: CASRQFPSGTDTQYF.

The sample holds a few counts of this clone. This chain uses TRBV19 with TRBJ1-1, with D possibly matching TRBD1 (6 bases). CDR3 length: 13 residues. Per germline, CDR1 LNHDA and CDR2 SQIVND (reference sequence). With 4 bases removed from V and 8 bases from J, the gap between germline ends came to 14 bases. The CDR3, as DNA: TGTGCCAGTAGTACCTCCGGGGGCGAGGAAGCTTTCTTT. It translates to CASSTSGGEEAFF.

The chain recombines TRBV9 with TRBJ2-7; 10 bases line up with TRBD1. V was clipped by 4 bases and J by 4 bases; unmatched bases: 5. The length of the CDR3 is 14 residues. Per germline, CDR1 SGDLS and CDR2 YYNGEE. Here the CDR3 reads CASSYGTGDYEQYF. CDR3 in DNA: TGTGCCAGCAGCTACGGGACAGGGGATTACGAGCAGTACTTC.

The chain has TRBV15 and TRBJ2-7; 9 positions agree with TRBD2. Losses at the gene ends were 3 bases for V and 3 bases for J; bases not matched to a gene: 6. The CDR3 is 15 amino acids. Germline-derived CDR1 and CDR2 are LNHNV and YYDKDF (reference sequence). The CDR3 protein is CATSSSFSGSYEQYF. The CDR3 region has the DNA TGTGCCACCAGCAGTTCATTTAGCGGGAGCTACGAGCAGTACTTC.

This clone has a single count. The J gene is TRBJ2-2, the V gene TRBV4-2, with TRBD1 identical over 8 bases. Germline loops: CDR1 LGHNA, CDR2 YNFKEQ. The CDR3 consists of 14 residues. Trimming took 3 bases from V and 8 from J; bases not matched to a gene: 5. The CDR3 DNA reads TGTGCCAGCAGCCACACAGGGGGGACTGGGGAGCTGTTTTTT. Translated, it gives CASSHTGGTGELFF.

V and J are TRBV5-1 and TRBJ2-5; possibly TRBD1 for D (6 bases). The length of the CDR3 is 15 residues. Trimming took 5 bases from V and 2 from J, leaving 16 bases between them. CDR1 is SGHRS and CDR2 is YFSETQ in the germline V gene. The CDR3 is CASRRSGTLQETQYF. The CDR3 DNA is TGCGCCAGCAGACGTTCCGGGACACTGCAAGAGACCCAGTACTTC.

The chain links TRBV2 to TRBJ1-2, with 7 bases that match TRBD1. V trimming: 8 bases; J trimming: 2 bases; junction bases outside the gene matches: 5. The germline V gene has CDR1 SNHLY and CDR2 FYNNEI. This CDR3 has 13 amino acids. The CDR3 sequence: CASGPRGNYGYTF. The CDR3 nucleotides are TGTGCCAGCGGCCCCAGGGGGAACTATGGCTACACCTTC.

The V gene is TRBV9, the J gene TRBJ2-3, with 12 bases fitting TRBD2. CDR3 size: 21 residues. From germline, CDR1 is SGDLS and CDR2 YYNGEE. V lost 0 bases to trimming and J lost 0 bases; unmatched junction nucleotides: 14. CDR3 sequence (DNA): TGTGCCAGCAGCGTAGCCCCGGGACTAGCGGGCTCTAAATCTAGCACAGATACGCAGTATTTT. It yields the protein CASSVAPGLAGSKSSTDTQYF.